Listed below are T cell receptor beta chains from one sample, sequenced in a study of blood T cell repertoires in COVID-19. Using immunoSEQ multiplex PCR, the repertoire was profiled, and TCRdb retains in-frame clones only, with some absent. The sample holds roughly 310,000 clones, roughly 88% seen once. The specimen was peripheral blood. The source is a woman between 45 and 60 years old with active or convalescent COVID-19. Both conserved end residues are part of each CDR3. D genes are given only for firm matches. A row's size may be missing; if present it is once, few, many or a size class.

v_gene,abundance,d_gene,j_gene,CDR3aa,CDR3nt
TRBV28,NA,TRBD2,TRBJ2-3,CASSPGLAGGFTDTQYF,TGTGCCAGCAGCCCCGGACTAGCGGGAGGGTTCACAGATACGCAGTATTTT
TRBV10-1,few,NA,TRBJ1-3,CASSDSELGNTIYF,TGCGCCAGCAGTGATAGCGAGCTAGGAAACACCATATATTTT
TRBV19,NA,TRBD1,TRBJ1-6,CASSTADRGRSPLHF,TGTGCCAGTAGTACCGCGGACAGGGGTAGGTCACCCCTCCACTTT
TRBV14,NA,NA,TRBJ1-4,CASTHRDINEKLFF,TGTGCCAGCACCCACCGGGACATAAATGAAAAACTGTTTTTT
TRBV7-2,once,TRBD2,TRBJ2-1,CASSLGVSGGDGFF,TGTGCCAGCAGCTTAGGCGTCAGCGGGGGGGATGGGTTCTTC
TRBV18,NA,TRBD1,TRBJ1-1,CASSMRDRGNTEAFF,TGTGCCAGCTCAATGAGGGACAGAGGGAACACTGAAGCTTTCTTT
TRBV30,once,NA,TRBJ2-3,CAWSVQPVGDTQYF,TGTGCCTGGAGTGTACAGCCGGTAGGAGATACGCAGTATTTT
TRBV9,NA,NA,TRBJ1-5,CASSASGNQPQHF,TGTGCCAGCAGCGCCTCAGGGAATCAGCCCCAGCATTTT
TRBV7-2,NA,NA,TRBJ2-1,CASSPRGAGYYNEQFF,TGTGCCAGCAGCCCCCGGGGGGCGGGATACTACAATGAGCAGTTCTTC
TRBV6-5,NA,NA,TRBJ1-2,CASTQDRLYGYTF,TGTGCCAGCACCCAAGACAGGCTCTATGGCTACACCTTC
TRBV5-4,NA,NA,TRBJ2-6,CASSHGRNRVVGANVLTF,TGTGCCAGCAGCCATGGTCGAAACAGGGTAGTTGGGGCCAACGTCCTGACTTTC
TRBV7-8,NA,NA,TRBJ1-2,CASNPGIRGDYGYTF,TGTGCCAGCAACCCAGGGATTCGGGGGGACTATGGCTACACCTTC
TRBV9,NA,NA,TRBJ1-1,CASSATEAMNTEAFF,TGTGCCAGCAGCGCCACAGAAGCTATGAACACTGAAGCTTTCTTT
TRBV30,NA,NA,TRBJ2-1,CAWAYNEQFF,TGTGCCTGGGCATACAATGAGCAGTTCTTC
TRBV27,NA,NA,TRBJ1-2,CASSFGQSYGYTF,TGTGCCAGCAGTTTTGGGCAGAGTTATGGCTACACCTTC
TRBV28,NA,TRBD2,TRBJ2-7,CASRTSGRLYEQYF,TGTGCCAGCAGAACTAGCGGGAGGTTGTACGAGCAGTACTTC
TRBV30,NA,TRBD2,TRBJ2-3,CAWSASGRSDTQYF,TGTGCCTGGAGTGCTAGCGGGAGATCAGATACGCAGTATTTT
TRBV6-2/TRBV6-3,NA,TRBD2,TRBJ2-1,CASSSPSLLAGKLDEQFF,TGTGCCAGCAGTTCCCCCTCCTTACTAGCGGGAAAGTTAGATGAGCAGTTCTTC
TRBV7-2,NA,NA,TRBJ1-5,CASSLDGQQPQHF,TGTGCCAGCAGCTTAGATGGTCAGCAGCCCCAGCATTTT
TRBV28,few,NA,TRBJ1-5,CASSLGGAGGAIHF,TGTGCCAGCAGTTTGGGAGGCGCCGGAGGTGCTATCCATTTT